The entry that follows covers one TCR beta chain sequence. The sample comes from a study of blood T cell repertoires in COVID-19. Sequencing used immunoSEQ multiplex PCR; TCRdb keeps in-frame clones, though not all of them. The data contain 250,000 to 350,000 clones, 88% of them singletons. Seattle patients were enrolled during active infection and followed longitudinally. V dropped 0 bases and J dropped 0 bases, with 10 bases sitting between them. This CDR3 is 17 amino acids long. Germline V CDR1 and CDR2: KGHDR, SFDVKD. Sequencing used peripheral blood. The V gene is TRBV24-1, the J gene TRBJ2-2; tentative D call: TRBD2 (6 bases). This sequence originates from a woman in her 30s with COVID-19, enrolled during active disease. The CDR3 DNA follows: TGTGCCACCAGTGATTTGGGGACTGGCTCGAACACCGGGGAGCTGTTTTTT. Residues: CATSDLGTGSNTGELFF.